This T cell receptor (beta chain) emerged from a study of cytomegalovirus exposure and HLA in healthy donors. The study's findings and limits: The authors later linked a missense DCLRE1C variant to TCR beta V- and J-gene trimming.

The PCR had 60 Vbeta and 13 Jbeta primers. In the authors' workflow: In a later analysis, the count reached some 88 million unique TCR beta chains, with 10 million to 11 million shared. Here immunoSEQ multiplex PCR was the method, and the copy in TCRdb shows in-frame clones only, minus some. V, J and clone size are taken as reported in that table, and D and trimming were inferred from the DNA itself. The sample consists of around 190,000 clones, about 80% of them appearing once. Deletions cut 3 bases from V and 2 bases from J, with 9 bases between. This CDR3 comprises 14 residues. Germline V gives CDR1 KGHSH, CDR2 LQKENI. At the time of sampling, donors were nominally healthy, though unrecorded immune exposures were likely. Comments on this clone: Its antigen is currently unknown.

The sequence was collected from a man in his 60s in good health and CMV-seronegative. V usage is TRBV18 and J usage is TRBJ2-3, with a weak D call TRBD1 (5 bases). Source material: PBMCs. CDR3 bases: TGTGCCAGCTCACCGTGGGGCGACACAGATACGCAGTATTTT. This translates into CASSPWGDTDTQYF.